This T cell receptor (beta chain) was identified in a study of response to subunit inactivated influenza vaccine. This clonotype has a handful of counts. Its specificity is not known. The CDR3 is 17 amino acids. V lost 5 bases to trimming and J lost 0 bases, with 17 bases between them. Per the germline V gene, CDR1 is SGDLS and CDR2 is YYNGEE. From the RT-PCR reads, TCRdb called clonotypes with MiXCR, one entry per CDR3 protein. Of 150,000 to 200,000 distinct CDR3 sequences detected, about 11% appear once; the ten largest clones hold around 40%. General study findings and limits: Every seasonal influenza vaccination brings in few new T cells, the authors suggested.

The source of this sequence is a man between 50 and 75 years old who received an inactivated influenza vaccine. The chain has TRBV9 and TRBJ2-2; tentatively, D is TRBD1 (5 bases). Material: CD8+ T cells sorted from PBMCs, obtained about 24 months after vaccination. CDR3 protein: CASREGHTDANTGELFF. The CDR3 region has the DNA TGTGCCAGCAGAGAAGGACACACGGACGCGAACACCGGGGAGCTGTTTTTT.